The text below deals with one T cell receptor (beta chain). It lacks a known antigen. Base quality data are lacking; no much larger clone is found one base away. Donors formed part of the validation cohort, which comprised about 130 subjects and was distinct from the first cohort of 666 subjects. The source of the sample is a study of cytomegalovirus exposure and HLA in healthy donors (dated by TCRdb to about 2017). For context, the study as a whole: According to a later analysis, the approximately 130 validation repertoires were produced on the same platform as the approximately 600 repertoires of the first cohort. Along with the roughly 700-subject first cohort, a separate validation cohort of over a hundred different subjects was used. To predict cytomegalovirus infection status, the study brought together high-throughput TCR immunosequencing, statistical association of individual TCRs with disease status, and machine learning. The study aimed to test whether signatures of past pathogen exposure could be identified by cataloging public T cell receptors. What the authors observed across the whole study: A total of 150 to 200 TCR beta chains were listed by the study as associated with cytomegalovirus. A later analysis lacked HLA typing for the validation cohort, so it scored co-occurrence in that cohort across all 110 or so repertoires. In a later analysis, TCRs clustered in the first cohort were found to also tend to co-occur in the 100 to 150 validation repertoires, with 94% of cluster scores above 0. It was suggested by the authors that the approach could potentially be generalized to other disease states and immunological phenotypes. In vitro tests confirmed that a few of the cytomegalovirus-associated TCR beta chains recognize cytomegalovirus antigens. The classifier was reported to diagnose cytomegalovirus status with high specificity and sensitivity in both the original cohort and the validation cohort. Across donors, most TCR sequences were observed very rarely, whereas some public TCRs were present in many individuals.

The CDR3 sequence holds 15 residues, the cysteine and phenylalanine included. Only the CDR3 region is kept as DNA, spanning 45 bases read in frame from base 1. The germline V gene specifies MDHEN as CDR1 and SYDVKM as CDR2. The germline V and J ends show losses of 7 bases and 4 bases respectively, and no gene match explains 10 bases of the junction. Library construction relied on the immunoSEQ multiplex PCR assay. On the study's bioinformatics: To diagnose cytomegalovirus status from the catalog of TCR beta chain sequences, a statistical classification framework was built. TCRdb mirrors the immuneACCESS table, restricted to in-frame sequences. Some clones are absent from its copies; in checked studies, under half trace to an unresolved V gene, and the reason for the others is unknown. From that table come the V and J calls and clone size; the DNA was used to work out D and trimming. For this sample the table gives roughly 50,000 clones, of which 93% were detected only once. The ten largest clones represent around 1.7% of the sample.

Sequencing was performed on PBMCs. This TCR was sampled from a young woman in good health and CMV-seropositive. The V and J segments used are TRBV28 and TRBJ1-1; the junction holds 9 bases that match TRBD1. Here the CDR3 is given as CASTLLGQGGTEAFF. The DNA reads TGTGCCAGCACCTTATTGGGACAGGGTGGCACTGAAGCTTTCTTT.